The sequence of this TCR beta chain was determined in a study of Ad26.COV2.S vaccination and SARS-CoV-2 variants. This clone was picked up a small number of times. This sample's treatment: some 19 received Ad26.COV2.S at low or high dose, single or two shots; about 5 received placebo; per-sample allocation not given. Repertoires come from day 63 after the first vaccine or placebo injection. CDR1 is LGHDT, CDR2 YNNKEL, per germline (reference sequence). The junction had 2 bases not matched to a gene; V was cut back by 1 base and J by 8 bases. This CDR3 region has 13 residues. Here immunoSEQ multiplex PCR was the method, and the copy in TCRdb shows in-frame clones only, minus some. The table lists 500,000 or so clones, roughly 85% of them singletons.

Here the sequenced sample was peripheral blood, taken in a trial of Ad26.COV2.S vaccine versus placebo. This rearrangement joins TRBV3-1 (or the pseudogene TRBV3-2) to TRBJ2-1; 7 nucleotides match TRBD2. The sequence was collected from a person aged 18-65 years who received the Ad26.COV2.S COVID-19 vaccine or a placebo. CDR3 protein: CASSQGGRDEQFF. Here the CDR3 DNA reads TGTGCCAGCAGCCAAGGAGGGAGGGATGAGCAGTTCTTC.